The rows below give T cell receptor beta chains drawn from one sample of a study of HIV-infected children after antiretroviral therapy interruption. TCRdb reprocessed the 3' RACE reads with MiXCR, giving one entry per CDR3 protein. Of tens of thousands of distinct CDR3 sequences listed, roughly 4.5% were seen once; the top ten hold about 0.71%. The input for sequencing was CD45RA+ CD4+ T cells from PBMCs, pooled from several time points, taken from a donor given antiretroviral therapy, either interrupted or continuous. The source of these receptors is a pool of human donors with HIV. Each CDR3 is given with its conserved first and last residue. A D gene is named only where the DNA matches it firmly. Size tells how often a clone was seen (once, few, many) or the class of an expanded clone, and some rows leave it out.

J	V	size	D	CDR3	DNA
TRBJ1-6	TRBV7-2	few	TRBD1	CASSYQGGAPLHF	TGTGCCAGCAGCTACCAAGGGGGCGCTCCCCTCCACTTT
TRBJ2-7	TRBV12-5	-	TRBD1	CASGKGQGDYEQYF	TGTGCTAGTGGAAAGGGACAGGGAGACTACGAGCAGTACTTC
TRBJ2-4	TRBV20-1	many	-	CSASRRRGDENIQYF	TGCAGTGCTAGTCGCCGGCGGGGTGACGAAAACATTCAGTACTTC
TRBJ2-3	TRBV29-1	many	-	CSVDPAGRDTQYF	TGCAGCGTTGACCCCGCAGGACGAGATACGCAGTATTTT
TRBJ1-4	TRBV7-2	many	TRBD1	CASSPAGTGEEKLFF	TGTGCCAGCAGCCCGGCGGGGACAGGGGAGGAAAAACTGTTTTTT
TRBJ2-7	TRBV12-3/TRBV12-4	-	TRBD1	CASSNTGQGGNEQYF	TGTGCCAGCAGCAACACCGGACAGGGTGGCAACGAGCAGTACTTC
TRBJ1-6	TRBV19	-	-	CASSVSAGDSYNSPLHF	TGTGCCAGTAGTGTCTCCGCAGGCGACTCCTATAATTCACCCCTCCACTTT
TRBJ1-2	TRBV20-1	many	-	CSALVPGLGSYGYTF	TGCAGTGCCCTAGTCCCTGGTCTGGGGTCCTATGGCTACACCTTC
TRBJ1-2	TRBV2	many	TRBD1	CASSGQGMRGYTF	TGTGCCAGCAGTGGACAGGGTATGAGGGGCTACACCTTC
TRBJ1-1	TRBV21-1	many	-	CASFRQGANTEAFF	TGTGCCAGCTTTCGCCAAGGCGCGAACACTGAAGCTTTCTTT
TRBJ1-2	TRBV13	many	-	CASRSLRSGYGYTF	TGTGCCAGCAGATCGCTCCGGAGCGGCTATGGCTACACCTTC
TRBJ2-3	TRBV3-1	many	-	CASSQDPRMADTQYF	TGTGCCAGCAGCCAAGACCCTAGAATGGCAGATACGCAGTATTTT
TRBJ1-2	TRBV5-1	many	-	CASSLAEKGSDGYTF	TGCGCCAGCAGCTTGGCCGAGAAGGGTTCGGATGGCTACACCTTC
TRBJ2-4	TRBV28	-	TRBD1	CASSLGTGEWRNIQYF	TGTGCCAGCAGTTTAGGGACAGGGGAATGGAGAAACATTCAGTACTTC
TRBJ2-7	TRBV7-2	many	-	CASSLVFGWVGDEQYF	TGTGCCAGCAGCTTAGTTTTCGGTTGGGTCGGGGACGAGCAGTACTTC
TRBJ2-1	TRBV7-2	few	TRBD2	CASRGTKRGGFAPQFF	TGTGCCAGCAGAGGCACAAAGCGGGGGGGCTTCGCCCCGCAGTTCTTC
TRBJ2-7	TRBV28	-	TRBD1	CASSQGTGGEQYF	TGTGCCAGCAGTCAAGGGACAGGGGGCGAGCAGTACTTC
TRBJ2-3	TRBV14	many	-	CASSPLAPGLEDTQYF	TGTGCCAGCAGCCCCCTGGCGCCCGGGTTAGAAGATACGCAGTATTTT
TRBJ2-3	TRBV25-1	many	-	CASRGTLSTDTQYF	TGTGCCAGCAGAGGGACGTTAAGCACAGATACGCAGTATTTT